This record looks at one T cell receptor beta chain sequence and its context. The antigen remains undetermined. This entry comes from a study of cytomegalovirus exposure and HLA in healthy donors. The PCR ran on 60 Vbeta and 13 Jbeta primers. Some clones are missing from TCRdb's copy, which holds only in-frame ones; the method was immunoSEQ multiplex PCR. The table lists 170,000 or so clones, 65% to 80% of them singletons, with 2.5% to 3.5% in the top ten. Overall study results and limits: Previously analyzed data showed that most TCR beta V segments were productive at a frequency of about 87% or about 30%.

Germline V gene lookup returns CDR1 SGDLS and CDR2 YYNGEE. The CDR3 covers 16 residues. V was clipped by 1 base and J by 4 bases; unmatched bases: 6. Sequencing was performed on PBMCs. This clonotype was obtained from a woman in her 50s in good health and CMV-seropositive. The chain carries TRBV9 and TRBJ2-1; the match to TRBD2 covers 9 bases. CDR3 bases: TGTGCCAGCAGCGTAACCGGGACTAGCCGGTACAATGAGCAGTTCTTC. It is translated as CASSVTGTSRYNEQFF.